These 27 T cell receptor beta chains share one sample of origin, sequenced in a study of cytomegalovirus exposure and HLA in healthy donors. PCR amplification relied on 60 Vbeta primers (plus 13 Jbeta primers). Sequencing used immunoSEQ multiplex PCR; TCRdb keeps in-frame clones, though not all of them. Here the sample table reports about 52,000 clones. Sequencing used PBMCs. The source is a woman between 50 and 59 years old in good health and CMV-seropositive.

This rearrangement joins TRBV4-1 to TRBJ2-1, with 8 bases matching TRBD2. J lost 0 bases, V lost 3 bases, and 4 bases had no gene match. The CDR3 contains 16 residues. CDR1 is MGHRA, CDR2 YSYEKL, per germline. The CDR3, as DNA: TGCGCCAGCAGCCACGCGGGGGGTAGCTCCTACAATGAGCAGTTCTTC. Its protein is CASSHAGGSSYNEQFF.

The chain links TRBV5-1 to TRBJ2-5; D may be TRBD1 (5 bases). In germline, CDR1 is SGHRS, CDR2 YFSETQ. The CDR3 covers 15 residues. V was shortened by 0 bases and J by 5 bases, with 14 bases between the two germline ends. The DNA for the CDR3 is TGCGCCAGCAGCTTGGATCCAGGGCCGGAGGAGACCCAGTACTTC. Translated: CASSLDPGPEETQYF.

Frequency places this clone as medium-sized. The V gene is TRBV7-2, the J gene TRBJ1-3; 9 positions agree with TRBD1. V dropped 1 base and J dropped 16; count of bases not matched to a gene: 8. Germline lookup yields CDR1 SGHTA and CDR2 FQGNSA. This CDR3 contains 13 residues. The CDR3 loop reads CASSLESGQGKYF. The DNA for the CDR3 is TGTGCCAGCAGCTTAGAATCAGGACAGGGGAAGTATTTT.

This chain connects TRBV6-6 to TRBJ2-1, with a possible D match to TRBD1 (6 bases). Trimming removed 6 bases at V and 3 bases at J, with 9 bases between. The CDR3 is made up of 13 amino acids. Germline CDR1 and CDR2: MNHNY and SVGAGI (reference sequence). CDR3 nucleotides: TGTGCCAGCAGGGAACAGGGCTACAATGAGCAGTTCTTC. It is translated as CASREQGYNEQFF.

The chain carries TRBV7-3 and TRBJ2-3; TRBD1 matches 8 bases. Germline CDR1 SGHTA, CDR2 FQGTGA. There are 14 residues in the CDR3. V shed 3 bases and J 2 bases; nucleotides not matched to a gene: 1. This chain's CDR3 is CASSFQGATDTQYF. DNA of the CDR3: TGTGCCAGCAGCTTTCAGGGGGCCACAGATACGCAGTATTTT.

The chain recombines TRBV6-4 with TRBJ2-6, with D unresolved. V lost 6 bases, J lost 0 bases, and 6 bases lay in between. The CDR3 totals 14 residues. Germline loops: CDR1 MRHNA, CDR2 SNTAGT. CDR3 sequence reads: CASRGDSGANVLTF. For the CDR3, the DNA is TGTGCCAGCAGAGGAGACTCTGGGGCCAACGTCCTGACTTTC.

V usage is TRBV4-1 and J usage is TRBJ1-1, with 9 positions matching TRBD1. Germline-derived CDR1 and CDR2 are MGHRA and YSYEKL. This CDR3 has 15 residues. V dropped 3 bases and J dropped 1; count of bases not matched to a gene: 3. The CDR3, as DNA: TGCGCCAGCAGCCAGCCGGGACAGGGGAACACTGAAGCTTTCTTT. This encodes CASSQPGQGNTEAFF.

The CDR3 DNA reads as TGTGCCAGCAGCTTCACAGGGGGCGCTGGGAACACTGAAGCTTTCTTT. This codes for CASSFTGGAGNTEAFF. The V and J genes are TRBV7-2 and TRBJ1-1; 9 positions match TRBD1. Germline values: CDR1 SGHTA, CDR2 FQGNSA. The CDR3 has 16 residues. The ends lost 3 bases at V and 1 base at J; junction bases unmatched: 6.

The V and J genes are TRBV7-9 and TRBJ1-1; a weak D match, TRBD1 (5 bases). This CDR3 has 12 amino acids. Looked up from germline, CDR1 is SEHNR and CDR2 is FQNEAQ (reference sequence). Trimming removed 5 bases from V and 8 bases from J, with 12 bases in between. The CDR3 DNA is TGTGCCAGCAGCCGCGGGACGGTGGAAGCTTTCTTT. It translates to CASSRGTVEAFF.

The V gene is TRBV9, the J gene TRBJ2-7; 9 positions match TRBD1. There are 16 residues in the CDR3. J gave up 2 bases and V 4 bases, and 10 bases lay outside the gene matches. CDR1 is SGDLS and CDR2 is YYNGEE in the germline V gene. The CDR3 DNA follows: TGTGCCAGCAGCTTGGCCAGCGGGACAGGGACCTACGAGCAGTACTTC. It encodes CASSLASGTGTYEQYF.

J is TRBJ2-1 and V is TRBV6-5; D call uncertain. The CDR3 is 14 amino acids. From germline, CDR1 is MNHEY and CDR2 SVGAGI. Trimming took off 6 bases at V and 8 bases at J, with 17 bases between the two ends. DNA of the CDR3: TGTGCCAGCAGCAGGTTGGGCAATCTCCATGAGCAGTTCTTC. It encodes CASSRLGNLHEQFF.

The rearrangement links TRBV2 to TRBJ1-2; 7 nucleotides agree with TRBD1. In germline, CDR1 is SNHLY, CDR2 FYNNEI. This CDR3 comprises 12 residues. The V and J ends lost 11 bases and 2 bases, in that order; junction bases with no gene match: 5. The CDR3 region has the DNA TGTGCCGGGGAGACAGGGAACTATGGCTACACCTTC. Translating it yields CAGETGNYGYTF.

The DNA for the CDR3 is TGTGCCAGCTCACCAGGACAGGGGAGCAATTCACCCCTCCACTTT. Residues: CASSPGQGSNSPLHF. The J gene is TRBJ1-6, the V gene TRBV18; 9 bases fit TRBD1. V lost 2 bases and J lost 7; bases outside the gene matches: 3. The CDR3 contains 15 residues. Per germline, CDR1 KGHSH and CDR2 LQKENI.

This chain connects TRBV5-1 to TRBJ1-5; 9 bases map to TRBD1. Germline loops: CDR1 SGHRS, CDR2 YFSETQ. V lost 0 bases to trimming and J lost 7 bases; unmatched junction nucleotides: 5. The CDR3 sequence is 15 residues long. CDR3 amino acids: CASSLGTGEGQPQHF. The DNA of the CDR3 is TGCGCCAGCAGCTTGGGGACAGGGGAGGGACAGCCCCAGCATTTT.

V and J are TRBV19 and TRBJ2-2, with 10 positions matching TRBD2. Germline values: CDR1 LNHDA, CDR2 SQIVND (reference sequence). The CDR3 totals 16 residues. The V and J ends lost 2 bases and 5 bases, in that order; junction bases with no gene match: 5. The CDR3 region has the DNA TGTGCCAGTAGTATATCCGGACTAGCGGAGACCGGGGAGCTGTTTTTT. It yields the protein CASSISGLAETGELFF.

This chain joins TRBV28 and TRBJ2-1; D possibly corresponds to TRBD2 (6 bases). CDR1 and CDR2 (germline): MDHEN, SYDVKM. The CDR3 has 15 amino acids. Trimming took 6 bases from V and 2 from J, leaving 14 bases between them. In DNA form, the CDR3 reads TGTGCCAGCAGACGTAGCGGAGGGACCTACAATGAGCAGTTCTTC. Encoded protein: CASRRSGGTYNEQFF. Filled out from reference TRBV28 and TRBJ2-1, the complete variable domain reads DVKVTQSSRYLVKRTGEKVFLECVQDMDHENMFWYRQDPGLGLRLIYFSYDVKMKEKGDIPEGYSVSREKKERFSLILESASTNQTSMYLCASRRSGGTYNEQFFGPGTRLTVL.

The chain combines TRBV4-1 with TRBJ2-2, with 11 bases identical to TRBD2. The CDR3 has 16 residues. V lost 1 base to trimming and J lost 6 bases; unmatched junction nucleotides: 4. Germline CDR1 MGHRA, CDR2 YSYEKL. In DNA form, the CDR3 reads TGCGCCAGCAGCCAAGTACTAGCGGGGGTGGCCGGGGAGCTGTTTTTT. Its translation is CASSQVLAGVAGELFF.

The V gene is TRBV7-9, the J gene TRBJ2-3, with D tentatively TRBD2 (6 bases). V shed 5 bases and J shed 4 bases, with 13 bases lying between them. This CDR3 is 14 amino acids long. CDR1 and CDR2 (germline): SEHNR, FQNEAQ (reference sequence). CDR3 nucleotide sequence: TGTGCCAGCAGCATACGGGACTTGGCAGATACGCAGTATTTT. It yields the protein CASSIRDLADTQYF.

The chain links TRBV29-1 to TRBJ2-7; 9 bases map to TRBD1. This CDR3 contains 13 residues. V lost 4 bases and J lost 3; bases outside the gene matches: 4. Germline CDR1 and CDR2: SQVTM and ANQGSEA. In DNA form, the CDR3 reads TGCAGCGTTGGGTTGGGACAGGGCTACGAGCAGTACTTC. It translates to CSVGLGQGYEQYF.

The V and J genes are TRBV27 and TRBJ1-1, with D perhaps TRBD1 (5 bases). In germline, CDR1 is MNHEY, CDR2 SMNVEV (reference sequence). The ends were cut back, 1 base at V and 1 base at J, with 13 bases in the middle. This CDR3 is 16 amino acids long. The CDR3 reads CASSLWGGEGNTEAFF. The CDR3 DNA is TGTGCCAGCAGTTTATGGGGGGGTGAGGGGAACACTGAAGCTTTCTTT.

V and J are TRBV28 and TRBJ2-1; 15 nucleotides match TRBD2. The V gene's germline CDR1 is MDHEN and CDR2 SYDVKM. The V segment lost 5 bases and the J segment 6 bases; nucleotides outside the gene matches: 5. The CDR3 length is 16 residues. CDR3 loop: CASSPPGLAGGNEQFF. The CDR3 region has the DNA TGTGCCAGCAGTCCCCCGGGACTAGCGGGAGGCAATGAGCAGTTCTTC. Drawing the rest from reference TRBV28 and TRBJ2-1, the complete variable domain is DVKVTQSSRYLVKRTGEKVFLECVQDMDHENMFWYRQDPGLGLRLIYFSYDVKMKEKGDIPEGYSVSREKKERFSLILESASTNQTSMYLCASSPPGLAGGNEQFFGPGTRLTVL.

This chain links TRBV5-6 with TRBJ2-7; D possibly corresponds to TRBD1 (6 bases). The V and J ends lost 4 bases and 3 bases respectively, with 17 bases between them. Germline V gene lookup returns CDR1 SGHDT and CDR2 YYEEEE. The CDR3 is made up of 15 amino acids. CDR3 bases: TGTGCCAGCAGCCCCGAGGGACACAATTTCTACGAGCAGTACTTC. Its translation is CASSPEGHNFYEQYF. Supplemented by reference TRBV5-6 and TRBJ2-7, the full variable domain reads DAGVTQSPTHLIKTRGQQVTLRCSPKSGHDTVSWYQQALGQGPQFIFQYYEEEERQRGNFPDRFSGHQFPNYSSELNVNALLLGDSALYLCASSPEGHNFYEQYFGPGTRLTVT.

This sequence joins TRBV9 and TRBJ1-4, with TRBD1 matching over 9 bases. Germline values: CDR1 SGDLS, CDR2 YYNGEE. V dropped 2 bases and J dropped 8; count of bases not matched to a gene: 7. The CDR3 length is 15 residues. In DNA form, the CDR3 reads TGTGCCAGCAGCGTCGGACAGGGGACAGGGGAAAAACTGTTTTTT. Its translation is CASSVGQGTGEKLFF.

This chain uses TRBV28 with TRBJ2-2; TRBD1 matches at 7 bases. V was clipped by 8 bases and J by 0 bases; unmatched bases: 6. The CDR3 loop spans 15 amino acids. The germline V gene has CDR1 MDHEN and CDR2 SYDVKM. Here the CDR3 reads CASHDGTANTGELFF. CDR3 DNA sequence: TGTGCCAGCCATGATGGGACAGCGAACACCGGGGAGCTGTTTTTT. The whole variable domain, filled in from reference TRBV28 and TRBJ2-2, reads DVKVTQSSRYLVKRTGEKVFLECVQDMDHENMFWYRQDPGLGLRLIYFSYDVKMKEKGDIPEGYSVSREKKERFSLILESASTNQTSMYLCASHDGTANTGELFFGEGSRLTVL.

The chain employs TRBV5-1 and TRBJ2-3, with TRBD1 matching 7 bases. This CDR3 spans 15 amino acids. Germline trimming cut 5 bases from V and 2 bases from J; bases unmatched to any gene: 8. Germline V lookup: CDR1 SGHRS, CDR2 YFSETQ. DNA for the CDR3: TGCGCCAGCAGGAAAACAGGGGTTACCACAGATACGCAGTATTTT. Protein: CASRKTGVTTDTQYF.

The chain couples TRBV5-6 to TRBJ1-2; TRBD1 matches at 7 bases. CDR1 and CDR2 (germline): SGHDT, YYEEEE. The CDR3 sequence is 17 residues long. The V segment lost 4 bases and the J segment 8 bases; nucleotides outside the gene matches: 20. CDR3 residues: CASSRIGQALLQFGYTF. For the CDR3, the DNA is TGTGCCAGCAGCAGAATAGGACAGGCCCTACTTCAATTCGGCTACACCTTC. The full variable domain, completed using reference TRBV5-6 and TRBJ1-2, is DAGVTQSPTHLIKTRGQQVTLRCSPKSGHDTVSWYQQALGQGPQFIFQYYEEEERQRGNFPDRFSGHQFPNYSSELNVNALLLGDSALYLCASSRIGQALLQFGYTFGSGTRLTVV.

V and J are TRBV4-1 and TRBJ1-5, with 9 bases aligning to TRBD1. V lost 3 bases to trimming and J lost 8 bases; unmatched junction nucleotides: 8. CDR1 is MGHRA and CDR2 is YSYEKL in the germline V gene. This CDR3 is built from 15 residues. DNA for the CDR3: TGCGCCAGCAGCCAGCCGGGACAGGGTGGAGAGCCCCAGCATTTT. It translates to CASSQPGQGGEPQHF.